A selection of T cell receptor beta chains follows, all from one sample in a study of shared T cell receptors in the human thymus. Sequencing was performed with immunoSEQ multiplex PCR; in TCRdb, only in-frame clones are kept and a portion is missing. The repertoire holds 600,000 or so clones, with 70% to 90% as singletons. This sample also appeared in a second study, on human thymus T cells.

The sample consisted of thymocytes. The receptor source for this set is a boy in the first two years of life with a congenital heart defect. Both conserved end residues are trimmed from each CDR3.

v_call	cdr3_aa
TRBV5-1	ASSLGGQAKINEKLF
TRBV5-1	ASSFRTGSEKLF
TRBV10-3	AIHEWGGSTDTQY
TRBV7-9	ASSPIGQMPIYEQY
TRBV25-1	ASSPRTVAKNIQY
TRBV2	ASSGGSTEAF
TRBV28	ASSPRPGTGGNSEAF
TRBV15	ATSRNREASYGYT
TRBV4-3	ASSQSTSGSYTQY
TRBV14	ASSQGGISMNTGELF
TRBV5-4	ASSPQGMLTLEAY
TRBV11-2	ASSPASRYEQY
TRBV30	AWSVWAHEQY
TRBV29-1	SDGDRGSPSTMNTEAF
TRBV4-1	ASSQEEGCSERVHVHNEQF
TRBV6-1	ASSGVGTGKNEKLF
TRBV5-1	ASSLVGLAGAEQY
TRBV6-6	ASTIGQGTGELF
TRBV28	ASSFQNQGEAF
TRBV19	ASSMGRDRDNEQF
TRBV4-3	ASSQYRQGVVDEQY
TRBV19	ASSIASNRGTEAF
TRBV19	ASSIRSVGGNTIY
TRBV19	ASSLPYRAYGYT
TRBV4-3	ASSQESATNEKLF
TRBV19	ATQPGLAGPGELF
TRBV5-1	ASSPLGGQGHYEQY
TRBV14	ASSQVLSADTQY
TRBV27	ASSLTLDRAYNEQF
TRBV6-5	ASRTEPNEKLF
TRBV6-4	ASSKTSTDTQY